Listed below are T cell receptor beta chains from one sample, sequenced in a study of blood T cell repertoires in COVID-19. Only in-frame clones appear in the TCRdb table, and some are missing; sequencing was by immunoSEQ multiplex PCR. The data contain 100,000 or so clones, about 76% of them singletons. The sequencing sample was made of peripheral blood. Source of these receptors: a man older than 75 with acute or convalescent COVID-19. Each CDR3 is given with its conserved first and last residue. A D gene is named only where the DNA matches it firmly. Clone size, where shown, is once, few, many, or a class for clones that have expanded.

>TRBJ2-7|-|-|TRBV7-9
TGTGCCAGCAGCTTAGACGGTGCTACCGAGCAGTACTTC
CASSLDGATEQYF
>TRBJ2-1|TRBD2|-|TRBV28
TGTGCCAGCAGCTCCGAACTAGCGGGAAGGGACAATGAGCAGTTCTTC
CASSSELAGRDNEQFF
>TRBJ1-2|-|-|TRBV28
TGTGCCAGCAGGCTTGACCAGGGTGGCGAATACACCTTC
CASRLDQGGEYTF
>TRBJ1-1|TRBD1|-|TRBV18
TGTGCCAGCCGTGGATTCCGGGACAGCGATTTCCCGAACACTGAAGCTTTCTTT
CASRGFRDSDFPNTEAFF
>TRBJ1-2|-|-|TRBV19
TGTGCCAGTTCAGGGGATCGGCATGGCTACACCTTC
CASSGDRHGYTF
>TRBJ1-4|TRBD1|-|TRBV14
TGTGCCAGCAGCCAACGTTTAGGGACAGCTAATGAAAAACTGTTTTTT
CASSQRLGTANEKLFF
>TRBJ2-2|-|-|TRBV18
TGTGCCAGCTCACCCGAACGGTTGAACACCGGGGAGCTGTTTTTT
CASSPERLNTGELFF
>TRBJ1-5|TRBD1|-|TRBV5-1
TGCGCCAGCAGTCGGACAGGGACTCTAAATCAGCCCCAGCATTTT
CASSRTGTLNQPQHF
>TRBJ2-5|-|-|TRBV6-5
TGTGCCAGCAGCGGGTACGGGTACCAAGAGACCCAGTACTTC
CASSGYGYQETQYF
>TRBJ1-1|TRBD1|-|TRBV7-2
TGTGCCAGCAGCCCCTCCCCACAGGGGGCGAGTACTGAAGCTTTCTTT
CASSPSPQGASTEAFF
>TRBJ2-7|-|-|TRBV5-6
TGTGCCAGCCAGCTTAGCGACGAGCAGTACTTC
CASQLSDEQYF
>TRBJ1-1|-|-|TRBV6-5
TGTGCCAGCAGTTACTCGCCCAGGCCGAACACTGAAGCTTTCTTT
CASSYSPRPNTEAFF
>TRBJ1-6|-|-|TRBV19
TGTGCCAGTATGGCCTCGTCAGGGATGCCACCCCTCCACTTT
CASMASSGMPPLHF
>TRBJ1-2|TRBD1|once|TRBV30
TGTGCCTGGAAAGGGACAGGGTGGAGAGGCTACACCTTC
CAWKGTGWRGYTF
>TRBJ2-2|-|-|TRBV9
TGTGCCAGCAGCACCAAGGCAGGGATTTCCGGGGAGCTGTTTTTT
CASSTKAGISGELFF
>TRBJ1-1|-|few|TRBV7-2
TGTGCCAGCAGGACCGGGACATTGAACACTGAAGCTTTCTTT
CASRTGTLNTEAFF
>TRBJ1-5|TRBD1|few|TRBV5-8
TGTGCCAGCAGCCTCACCCAGGGGGCCGGTTTTGGGCAGCCCCAGCATTTT
CASSLTQGAGFGQPQHF
>TRBJ2-1|TRBD2|few|TRBV7-3
TGTGCCAGCAGTTTGGGACTAGCGGCCTACAATGAGCAGTTCTTC
CASSLGLAAYNEQFF
>TRBJ1-2|TRBD1|-|TRBV28
TGTGCCGGTTCGACAGGGACTAACTATGGCTACACCTTC
CAGSTGTNYGYTF
>TRBJ2-5|-|-|TRBV7-8
TGTGCCAGCAGCCTTTTGAGAGAGACCCAGTACTTC
CASSLLRETQYF
>TRBJ1-1|-|-|TRBV7-3
TGTGCCAGCAGCCTATACAGTGGGACTGAAGCTTTCTTT
CASSLYSGTEAFF
>TRBJ2-1|TRBD1|-|TRBV18
TGTGCCAGCTCATCCCGACAGGGGGCAGGGAATGAGCAGTTCTTC
CASSSRQGAGNEQFF
>TRBJ1-1|-|-|TRBV7-3
TGTGCCAGCAGCCTCCAACAGGGAACTGAAGCTTTCTTT
CASSLQQGTEAFF
>TRBJ2-1|TRBD2|-|TRBV9
TGTGCCAGCAGTGAATCCACTAGCGGGGTATCTCTCAATGAGCAGTTCTTC
CASSESTSGVSLNEQFF
>TRBJ2-3|-|-|TRBV5-5
TGTGCCAGCAGCTTGGTAGTATCCTCCACAGATACGCAGTATTTT
CASSLVVSSTDTQYF
>TRBJ1-6|-|-|TRBV2
TGTGCCAGCACCACCGGCAGGGGCTTTTCACCCCTCCACTTT
CASTTGRGFSPLHF
>TRBJ2-7|-|-|TRBV7-9
TGTGCCAGCAGCTTTGACAGTGGATCGTCCTACGAGCAGTACTTC
CASSFDSGSSYEQYF
>TRBJ2-5|TRBD2|-|TRBV5-1
TGCGCCAGCAGCTTGAACGGGGGGAGCGAGACCCAGTACTTC
CASSLNGGSETQYF
>TRBJ2-3|-|-|TRBV3-1/TRBV3-2
TGTGCCAGCAGCCAATTCATCGGCCCGGGGTATACGCAGTATTTT
CASSQFIGPGYTQYF
>TRBJ2-3|TRBD2|-|TRBV24-1
TGTGCCACCAGTGAACCTGGGACTAGCGGGAGGACAGATACGCAGTATTTT
CATSEPGTSGRTDTQYF
>TRBJ2-3|TRBD2|-|TRBV24-1
TGTGCCACCAGTGGCCCGGAGCGGGGGCTAGATACGCAGTATTTT
CATSGPERGLDTQYF
>TRBJ2-1|-|-|TRBV30
TGTGCCTGGAAGGGGCTAGCGACCTACAATGAGCAGTTCTTC
CAWKGLATYNEQFF
>TRBJ2-1|TRBD2|-|TRBV11-3
TGTGCCAGCAGCCCGGGGGGACTAGCCTACAATGAGCAGTTCTTC
CASSPGGLAYNEQFF
>TRBJ1-2|TRBD1|-|TRBV14
TGTGCCAGCAGCCGGGACAGGGCGTATGGCTACACCTTC
CASSRDRAYGYTF
>TRBJ2-3|TRBD2|-|TRBV18
TGTGCCAGCTCACCTGAACTAGCGGGCACAGATACGCAGTATTTT
CASSPELAGTDTQYF
>TRBJ2-1|TRBD2|-|TRBV9
TGTGCCAGCAGCGATAAAATGACTAGCGGGAGCAGGGATGAGCAGTTCTTC
CASSDKMTSGSRDEQFF
>TRBJ1-5|-|-|TRBV2
TGTGCCAGCAGTTCTCAGGGGTCGGCCTATCAGCCCCAGCATTTT
CASSSQGSAYQPQHF
>TRBJ2-1|TRBD2|once|TRBV6-2/TRBV6-3
TGTGCCAGCAGTTCGGGGGGAAGGGTCTACAATGAGCAGTTCTTC
CASSSGGRVYNEQFF
>TRBJ2-5|TRBD1|-|TRBV6-5
TGTGCCAGCAGGCCTCGACAGGGGAAAGAGACCCAGTACTTC
CASRPRQGKETQYF
>TRBJ1-6|-|-|TRBV13
TGTGCCAGCAGCTTAAGACAGAGCTCCTATAATTCACCCCTCCACTTT
CASSLRQSSYNSPLHF
>TRBJ2-1|TRBD1|few|TRBV3-1/TRBV3-2
TGTGCCAGCAGCCAAGATCGGGCAGGGGGCAGGAACAATGAGCAGTTCTTC
CASSQDRAGGRNNEQFF
>TRBJ2-7|TRBD2|-|TRBV6-5
TGTGCCAGCAGTTACCTGACTAGCGGTTCCTACGAGCAGTACTTC
CASSYLTSGSYEQYF
>TRBJ2-2|-|-|TRBV27
TGTGCCAGCAGTTCAGAAAACACCGGGGAGCTGTTTTTT
CASSSENTGELFF
>TRBJ1-2|TRBD1|few|TRBV4-1
TGCGCCAGCAGCCAAGTCGTTGATGGGACAGGGCGATGGGGCTACACCTTC
CASSQVVDGTGRWGYTF
>TRBJ2-2|TRBD1|once|TRBV7-3
TGTGCCAGCAGCCCCCGAGGACAGGGTACCGGGTACACCGGGGAGCTGTTTTTT
CASSPRGQGTGYTGELFF
>TRBJ2-7|TRBD1|-|TRBV6-2/TRBV6-3
TGTGCCAGCAGTTACCCCGTGGGGACAGGGGACGGCGAGCAGTACTTC
CASSYPVGTGDGEQYF
>TRBJ2-1|TRBD2|-|TRBV7-2
TGTGCCAGCAGCTTGACCTCAGGACTAGCGGGAGGGCCTTTGCATGAGCAGTTCTTC
CASSLTSGLAGGPLHEQFF
>TRBJ1-5|-|-|TRBV5-6
TGTGCCAGCAGCTGGCGGGGAGGAAATCAGCCCCAGCATTTT
CASSWRGGNQPQHF
>TRBJ1-2|TRBD1|-|TRBV27
TGTGCCAGCAGAAATCCGGGACAGGTGTATGGCTACACCTTC
CASRNPGQVYGYTF
>TRBJ1-4|-|-|TRBV7-9
TGTGCCAGCAGCTTAGGCTCGTCAGGGGCAACTAATGAAAAACTGTTTTTT
CASSLGSSGATNEKLFF
>TRBJ1-2|-|-|TRBV7-2
TGTGCCAGCAGCTTAGGACAGATCTATGGCTACACCTTC
CASSLGQIYGYTF
>TRBJ2-6|TRBD1|-|TRBV19
TGTGCCAGTAGTGCGCTACAGGGGAGTGGGGCCAACGTCCTGACTTTC
CASSALQGSGANVLTF
>TRBJ2-5|TRBD1|-|TRBV11-2
TGTGCCAGCAGCCGCCCGGGACAGGGGGCTGAGACCCAGTACTTC
CASSRPGQGAETQYF
>TRBJ2-1|TRBD2|-|TRBV30
TGTGCCTGGAAGGCTAGCGGGAATGAGCAGTTCTTC
CAWKASGNEQFF
>TRBJ1-4|TRBD1|-|TRBV2
TGTGCCAGCAGTGACCGGACAGGGAATGAAAAACTGTTTTTT
CASSDRTGNEKLFF
>TRBJ1-1|TRBD1|-|TRBV2
TGTGCCAGCAGACGACAGGGGTGGGGTGAAGCTTTCTTT
CASRRQGWGEAFF
>TRBJ1-2|TRBD1|-|TRBV6-5
TGTGCCAGCAGTTTTGCTGGGACAGGGAACTATGGCTACACCTTC
CASSFAGTGNYGYTF
>TRBJ2-1|-|once|TRBV5-1
TGCGCCAGCAGATCTGGGGAGAGGAATGAGCAGTTCTTC
CASRSGERNEQFF
>TRBJ2-3|-|-|TRBV6-6
TGTGCCAGCAGTCCAGGCAGAGCGGCCCTTAGCACAGATACGCAGTATTTT
CASSPGRAALSTDTQYF
>TRBJ2-7|TRBD1|-|TRBV6-5
TGTGCCACGGACAGGGGGCCCCCGCTTCACGAGCAGTACTTC
CATDRGPPLHEQYF